The sequence of this TCR beta chain was determined in a study of T cell repertoires in cytomegalovirus infection. Looking at the study overall: Public TCR beta signatures marked donors with CMV infection and the matching HLA. General study points: CMV carriers having the relevant HLA were flagged by cumulative public TCR beta family frequency.

In regard to this clonotype: What it recognizes is unknown.

TCRdb re-analysed the reads in MiXCR, keeping a single row per CDR3 protein. The sample has under 500,000 distinct CDR3 sequences, about 39% seen once; the top ten hold 40% to 50%. V lost 5 bases, J lost 0 bases, and 14 bases lay in between. The CDR3 has 16 residues. Germline-derived CDR1 and CDR2 are SGHAT and FQNNGV. Source: cultured PBMCs, taken from culture after CMV antigen stimulation. This rearrangement joins TRBV11-2 to TRBJ2-4; D call uncertain. The receptor was isolated from a human donor in good health (CMV status not recorded). Some clones in this sample may be carry-over from other donors' samples. The CDR3 nucleotides are TGTGCCAGCAGCGCGACCCCGACTGTAGCCAAAAACATTCAGTACTTC. It specifies CASSATPTVAKNIQYF.